Listed below are T cell receptor beta chains from one sample, sequenced in a study of tumor-infiltrating lymphocytes in oesophageal squamous cell carcinoma. TCRdb analysed the PCR reads with MiXCR anew, one entry per CDR3 protein. The table shows about 17,000 distinct CDR3 sequences, with about 50% occurring only once. The sequencing sample was made of normal esophageal tissue next to the tumor. These receptors were obtained from a female donor with esophageal squamous cell carcinoma. CDR3s include the opening cysteine and the closing phenylalanine or tryptophan. Fields, in order: clone size, J gene, D gene, V gene, CDR3 protein, CDR3 DNA. D genes are given only for firm matches. Size is omitted from some rows. Given values are once, few, many or a class for expanded clones.

clone_size: few
j_call: TRBJ2-1
d_call: .
v_call: TRBV7-3
cdr3_aa: CASSSTHNEQFF
cdr3_nt: TGTGCCAGCAGCTCAACTCACAATGAGCAGTTCTTC

clone_size: medium-sized
j_call: TRBJ2-3
d_call: TRBD2
v_call: TRBV10-2
cdr3_aa: CASNLAGGTDTQYF
cdr3_nt: TGCGCCAGCAATTTAGCGGGGGGCACAGATACGCAGTATTTT

clone_size: .
j_call: TRBJ2-7
d_call: .
v_call: TRBV7-9
cdr3_aa: CASSSETYEQYF
cdr3_nt: TGTGCCAGCAGCTCGGAGACCTACGAGCAGTACTTC

clone_size: .
j_call: TRBJ2-7
d_call: .
v_call: TRBV7-9
cdr3_aa: CASSIQGFEQYF
cdr3_nt: TGTGCCAGCAGCATACAGGGTTTCGAGCAGTACTTC

clone_size: .
j_call: TRBJ1-2
d_call: .
v_call: TRBV12-3/TRBV12-4
cdr3_aa: CVSSFPARTGYTF
cdr3_nt: TGTGTCAGCAGTTTTCCGGCGCGGACAGGCTACACCTTC

clone_size: .
j_call: TRBJ2-1
d_call: .
v_call: TRBV7-2
cdr3_aa: CASSSVYNEQFF
cdr3_nt: TGTGCCAGCAGCTCAGTCTACAATGAGCAGTTCTTC

clone_size: .
j_call: TRBJ2-2
d_call: .
v_call: TRBV7-3
cdr3_aa: CASSLLSPSVTGELFF
cdr3_nt: TGTGCCAGCAGCTTATTGTCACCCTCAGTCACCGGGGAGCTGTTTTTT

clone_size: many
j_call: TRBJ2-4
d_call: TRBD1
v_call: TRBV6-1
cdr3_aa: CASSPTGSPNQYF
cdr3_nt: TGTGCCAGCAGCCCGACAGGGTCCCCCAACCAGTACTTC

clone_size: .
j_call: TRBJ2-1
d_call: .
v_call: TRBV6-6
cdr3_aa: CASSYSPGLGTHNNEQFF
cdr3_nt: TGTGCCAGCAGTTACTCTCCTGGCCTCGGGACACATAACAATGAGCAGTTCTTC

clone_size: many
j_call: TRBJ2-6
d_call: .
v_call: TRBV27
cdr3_aa: CASTPRSVGHRPSGANVLTF
cdr3_nt: TGTGCCAGCACCCCCAGATCGGTGGGACACCGCCCCTCTGGGGCCAACGTCCTGACTTTC

clone_size: .
j_call: TRBJ1-6
d_call: .
v_call: TRBV4-2
cdr3_aa: CASSQTGTSSQLGPLHF
cdr3_nt: TGTGCCAGCAGCCAAACCGGGACAAGTTCACAATTAGGGCCCCTCCACTTT

clone_size: .
j_call: TRBJ2-3
d_call: .
v_call: TRBV7-3
cdr3_aa: CASSSAGLGTDTQYF
cdr3_nt: TGTGCCAGCAGCTCCGCCGGTTTGGGTACAGATACGCAGTATTTT

clone_size: many
j_call: TRBJ2-3
d_call: .
v_call: TRBV5-1
cdr3_aa: CASRGTDTQYF
cdr3_nt: TGCGCCAGCAGGGGCACAGATACGCAGTATTTT

clone_size: .
j_call: TRBJ1-1
d_call: .
v_call: TRBV12-5
cdr3_aa: CASKMNTEAFF
cdr3_nt: TGTGCTAGTAAGATGAACACTGAAGCTTTCTTT

clone_size: .
j_call: TRBJ2-7
d_call: .
v_call: TRBV12-3/TRBV12-4
cdr3_aa: CASSREWDRYEQYF
cdr3_nt: TGTGCCAGCAGTAGAGAATGGGACCGGTACGAGCAGTACTTC

clone_size: once
j_call: TRBJ2-5
d_call: TRBD2
v_call: TRBV7-6
cdr3_aa: CASSLASSGPIHTGELYF
cdr3_nt: TGTGCCAGCAGCTTAGCTTCTAGCGGGCCAATTCACACCGGGGAGCTGTACTTC

clone_size: many
j_call: TRBJ1-4
d_call: .
v_call: TRBV5-4
cdr3_aa: CASSLRSTNEKLFF
cdr3_nt: TGTGCCAGCAGCTTGCGGAGTACTAATGAAAAACTGTTTTTT

clone_size: few
j_call: TRBJ2-1
d_call: TRBD2
v_call: TRBV7-2
cdr3_aa: CASSFMTSGINEQFF
cdr3_nt: TGTGCCAGCAGCTTTATGACTAGCGGGATTAATGAGCAGTTCTTC

clone_size: .
j_call: TRBJ2-7
d_call: TRBD2
v_call: TRBV7-3
cdr3_aa: CASSSQTAGGPGEQYF
cdr3_nt: TGTGCCAGCAGCTCGCAAACAGCGGGAGGGCCGGGGGAGCAGTACTTC

clone_size: many
j_call: TRBJ2-2
d_call: .
v_call: TRBV18
cdr3_aa: CASSPRTGELFF
cdr3_nt: TGTGCCAGCTCACCGAGAACCGGGGAGCTGTTTTTT

clone_size: .
j_call: TRBJ2-5
d_call: TRBD2
v_call: TRBV11-3
cdr3_aa: CASSLTSGGEETQYF
cdr3_nt: TGTGCCAGCAGCTTAACCAGCGGGGGGGAGGAGACCCAGTACTTC

clone_size: .
j_call: TRBJ2-1
d_call: .
v_call: TRBV7-2
cdr3_aa: CASSEGLTNNEQFF
cdr3_nt: TGTGCCAGCAGCGAGGGACTGACCAACAATGAGCAGTTCTTC

clone_size: once
j_call: TRBJ1-1
d_call: TRBD1
v_call: TRBV7-6
cdr3_aa: CASSPLTGGTEAFF
cdr3_nt: TGTGCCAGCAGCCCCCTGACAGGGGGCACTGAAGCTTTCTTT

clone_size: .
j_call: TRBJ2-5
d_call: .
v_call: TRBV25-1
cdr3_aa: CASSDPLAAHQETQYF
cdr3_nt: TGTGCCAGCAGTGACCCACTAGCAGCCCACCAAGAGACCCAGTACTTC

clone_size: .
j_call: TRBJ1-4
d_call: .
v_call: TRBV5-6
cdr3_aa: CASSSWGSGEKLFF
cdr3_nt: TGTGCCAGCAGTTCATGGGGGAGTGGGGAAAAACTGTTTTTT

clone_size: .
j_call: TRBJ2-1
d_call: .
v_call: TRBV5-6
cdr3_aa: CASSPTGASGRMNEQFF
cdr3_nt: TGTGCCAGCAGCCCTACCGGGGCCTCCGGGCGGATGAATGAGCAGTTCTTC

clone_size: .
j_call: TRBJ2-5
d_call: .
v_call: TRBV6-5
cdr3_aa: CASSSPYQETQYF
cdr3_nt: TGTGCCAGCAGTTCCCCGTACCAAGAGACCCAGTACTTC

clone_size: .
j_call: TRBJ2-7
d_call: TRBD1
v_call: TRBV6-6
cdr3_aa: CASSGQGAPSYEQYF
cdr3_nt: TGTGCCAGCAGTGGGCAGGGGGCCCCCTCCTACGAGCAGTACTTC

clone_size: .
j_call: TRBJ2-7
d_call: .
v_call: TRBV15
cdr3_aa: CATSGEKAAGVYEQYF
cdr3_nt: TGTGCCACCAGCGGAGAGAAAGCGGCAGGGGTCTACGAGCAGTACTTC

clone_size: .
j_call: TRBJ2-5
d_call: TRBD1
v_call: TRBV7-2
cdr3_aa: CASSLSPKQGRETQYF
cdr3_nt: TGTGCCAGCAGCCTGAGTCCAAAACAGGGGCGGGAGACCCAGTACTTC

clone_size: .
j_call: TRBJ1-2
d_call: TRBD1
v_call: TRBV7-3
cdr3_aa: CASSPQTGPYGYTF
cdr3_nt: TGTGCCAGCAGCCCTCAGACAGGGCCATATGGCTACACCTTC

clone_size: few
j_call: TRBJ2-1
d_call: TRBD1
v_call: TRBV5-1
cdr3_aa: CASSWTGSNEQFF
cdr3_nt: TGCGCCAGCAGCTGGACAGGGTCGAATGAGCAGTTCTTC

clone_size: many
j_call: TRBJ1-1
d_call: .
v_call: TRBV6-6
cdr3_aa: CASSYSISVMNTEAFF
cdr3_nt: TGTGCCAGCAGTTACTCTATTTCGGTTATGAACACTGAAGCTTTCTTT

clone_size: .
j_call: TRBJ1-2
d_call: .
v_call: TRBV6-5
cdr3_aa: CASSYFRAGAINYGYTF
cdr3_nt: TGTGCCAGCAGTTATTTTCGGGCAGGGGCTATCAACTATGGCTACACCTTC

clone_size: many
j_call: TRBJ2-6
d_call: .
v_call: TRBV5-1
cdr3_aa: CASSDVGANVLTF
cdr3_nt: TGCGCCAGCAGCGACGTAGGGGCCAACGTCCTGACTTTC

clone_size: .
j_call: TRBJ2-3
d_call: TRBD2
v_call: TRBV7-6
cdr3_aa: CASSLTPRLAGGLDTQYF
cdr3_nt: TGTGCCAGCAGCTTAACCCCCCGCCTAGCGGGAGGGCTTGATACGCAGTATTTT

clone_size: few
j_call: TRBJ2-5
d_call: .
v_call: TRBV18
cdr3_aa: CASSPQGPETQYF
cdr3_nt: TGTGCCAGCTCACCACAAGGGCCTGAGACCCAGTACTTC

clone_size: few
j_call: TRBJ2-5
d_call: .
v_call: TRBV7-2
cdr3_aa: CASSFLETQYF
cdr3_nt: TGTGCCAGCAGCTTTTTAGAGACCCAGTACTTC

clone_size: .
j_call: TRBJ2-5
d_call: .
v_call: TRBV7-1
cdr3_aa: CASSSRGSTQETQYF
cdr3_nt: TGTGCCAGCAGCTCCCGGGGGAGCACCCAAGAGACCCAGTACTTC

clone_size: .
j_call: TRBJ1-1
d_call: TRBD1
v_call: TRBV28
cdr3_aa: CASSEGQALYEQYF
cdr3_nt: TGTGCCAGCAGTGAGGGACAGGCGCTCTACGAGCAGTACTTT

clone_size: few
j_call: TRBJ2-1
d_call: .
v_call: TRBV7-6
cdr3_aa: CASSFLGRDEQFF
cdr3_nt: TGTGCCAGCAGCTTCCTGGGTAGGGATGAGCAGTTCTTC

clone_size: medium-sized
j_call: TRBJ2-1
d_call: TRBD1
v_call: TRBV6-4
cdr3_aa: CASSIWTGHNEQFF
cdr3_nt: TGTGCCAGCAGTATTTGGACAGGACACAATGAGCAGTTCTTC

clone_size: .
j_call: TRBJ2-5
d_call: .
v_call: TRBV7-4
cdr3_aa: CASSLAQNSLQETQYF
cdr3_nt: TGTGCCAGCAGCTTAGCGCAGAACAGTCTACAAGAGACCCAGTACTTC

clone_size: many
j_call: TRBJ2-3
d_call: TRBD2
v_call: TRBV5-4
cdr3_aa: CASSFSGSADTQYF
cdr3_nt: TGTGCCAGCAGCTTTAGCGGGAGCGCAGATACGCAGTATTTT

clone_size: few
j_call: TRBJ2-7
d_call: TRBD2
v_call: TRBV7-2
cdr3_aa: CASSLGGPGLAGEGQYF
cdr3_nt: TGTGCCAGCAGCTTAGGGGGCCCGGGACTAGCGGGAGAGGGGCAGTACTTC

clone_size: few
j_call: TRBJ1-3
d_call: .
v_call: TRBV28
cdr3_aa: CASSLLQSSGNTIYF
cdr3_nt: TGTGCCAGCAGTTTACTACAGAGCTCTGGAAACACCATATATTTT

clone_size: .
j_call: TRBJ2-7
d_call: TRBD2
v_call: TRBV20-1
cdr3_aa: CSATPGASGTYEQYF
cdr3_nt: TGCAGTGCTACCCCTGGGGCTAGCGGAACCTACGAGCAGTACTTC

clone_size: .
j_call: TRBJ2-1
d_call: TRBD2
v_call: TRBV6-6
cdr3_aa: CASSTSGGGAEQFF
cdr3_nt: TGTGCCAGCAGTACTAGCGGGGGGGGGGCTGAGCAGTTCTTC

clone_size: .
j_call: TRBJ2-1
d_call: .
v_call: TRBV7-6
cdr3_aa: CASSPAESYEQFF
cdr3_nt: TGTGCCAGCAGTCCAGCCGAATCCTACGAGCAGTTCTTC

clone_size: few
j_call: TRBJ1-2
d_call: .
v_call: TRBV7-2
cdr3_aa: CASSLRNYGYTF
cdr3_nt: TGTGCCAGCAGCTTAAGGAACTATGGCTACACCTTC

clone_size: .
j_call: TRBJ2-1
d_call: .
v_call: TRBV20-1
cdr3_aa: CSAARRVEGGPSAFF
cdr3_nt: TGCAGTGCAGCCAGAAGGGTAGAGGGTGGTCCGTCGGCTTTCTTC

clone_size: few
j_call: TRBJ2-3
d_call: TRBD2
v_call: TRBV7-2
cdr3_aa: CASSPGTSGGAEDTQYF
cdr3_nt: TGTGCCAGCAGCCCTGGGACTAGCGGGGGGGCGGAAGATACGCAGTATTTT

clone_size: few
j_call: TRBJ2-1
d_call: TRBD2
v_call: TRBV7-2
cdr3_aa: CASSLGAGGRHHNEQFF
cdr3_nt: TGTGCCAGCAGCTTAGGAGCGGGAGGGCGCCATCACAATGAGCAGTTCTTC

clone_size: few
j_call: TRBJ1-1
d_call: TRBD1
v_call: TRBV20-1
cdr3_aa: CSARDRTGGSIITTAFF
cdr3_nt: TGCAGTGCTAGAGATCGGACAGGGGGCAGTATCATCACTACAGCTTTCTTT